This is a list of T cell receptor beta chains from one sample in a study of blood T cell repertoires in COVID-19. Sequencing was performed with immunoSEQ multiplex PCR; in TCRdb, only in-frame clones are kept and a portion is missing. The sample has 150,000 to 200,000 clones; around nine tenths are singletons. The sample consisted of peripheral blood. The receptors here all came from a man aged 65 to 85 with active or convalescent COVID-19. CDR3s include the opening cysteine and the closing phenylalanine or tryptophan. A D gene is named only where the DNA matches it firmly. For some rows the clone size is stated as once, few or many, or as a class when expanded; others skip it.

D	J	V	size	CDR3	DNA
-	TRBJ2-7	TRBV25-1	-	CASSGGLYEQYF	TGTGCCAGCAGTGGGGGACTGTACGAGCAGTACTTC
TRBD1	TRBJ1-2	TRBV28	-	CASSTHPGTGGGYTF	TGTGCCAGCAGTACTCACCCCGGGACAGGGGGTGGCTACACCTTC
-	TRBJ1-2	TRBV7-2	-	CASSIEDRNYGYTF	TGTGCCAGCAGCATTGAGGACAGAAACTATGGCTACACCTTC
-	TRBJ1-2	TRBV6-5	-	CASSRRESYGYTF	TGTGCCAGCAGTCGAAGGGAGAGCTATGGCTACACCTTC
-	TRBJ2-5	TRBV2	-	CASSGFGETQYF	TGTGCCAGCAGCGGGTTCGGGGAGACCCAGTACTTC
-	TRBJ2-7	TRBV15	-	CATSRDRSYEQYF	TGTGCCACCAGCAGAGATCGCTCCTACGAGCAGTACTTC
-	TRBJ2-4	TRBV5-8	-	CACPHPFVVAKNIQYF	TGTGCCTGCCCACACCCATTCGTCGTAGCCAAAAACATTCAGTACTTC
-	TRBJ2-7	TRBV29-1	-	CSAKDSAGEQYF	TGCAGCGCGAAAGACAGTGCAGGGGAGCAGTACTTC
TRBD2	TRBJ2-5	TRBV7-8	-	CASRIKLGLAGGEETQYF	TGTGCCAGCAGAATCAAACTAGGACTAGCGGGGGGTGAAGAGACCCAGTACTTC
TRBD2	TRBJ2-1	TRBV2	-	CASSEGAGTSGTNEQFF	TGTGCCAGCAGTGAAGGGGCCGGGACTAGCGGGACCAATGAGCAGTTCTTC
-	TRBJ2-3	TRBV10-1	-	CASSPQGYTDTQYF	TGCGCCAGCAGCCCACAGGGCTACACAGATACGCAGTATTTT
-	TRBJ1-1	TRBV18	once	CASSESTGEAFF	TGTGCCAGCTCAGAATCTACTGGTGAAGCTTTCTTT
-	TRBJ2-1	TRBV7-9	-	CASSPLGGRDGYNEQFF	TGTGCCAGCAGCCCCCTCGGGGGACGAGATGGTTACAATGAGCAGTTCTTC
TRBD2	TRBJ2-1	TRBV5-1	-	CASSALAGALNEQFF	TGCGCCAGCAGCGCCCTAGCGGGAGCACTGAATGAGCAGTTCTTC
TRBD2	TRBJ2-7	TRBV28	-	CASSLAGGPYEQYF	TGTGCCAGCAGTCTAGCGGGGGGGCCCTACGAGCAGTACTTC
TRBD1	TRBJ1-4	TRBV30	once	CAWSVTGEATNEKLFF	TGTGCCTGGAGTGTAACAGGGGAGGCAACTAATGAAAAACTGTTTTTT
TRBD1	TRBJ2-4	TRBV19	once	CASSKDDPGQGGIQYF	TGTGCCAGCTCCAAGGATGATCCGGGACAGGGTGGCATTCAGTACTTC
-	TRBJ1-5	TRBV12-3/TRBV12-4	few	CASTQAGFQPQHF	TGTGCCAGCACCCAGGCGGGGTTTCAGCCCCAGCATTTT
-	TRBJ1-1	TRBV7-9	-	CASSAGGAGSFF	TGTGCCAGCAGCGCCGGTGGAGCGGGCTCTTTCTTT
-	TRBJ2-1	TRBV2	few	CASRTGDPGNEQFF	TGTGCCAGCAGGACGGGGGATCCCGGGAATGAGCAGTTCTTC
-	TRBJ2-2	TRBV4-1	-	CASSPTTPDTTGTGELFF	TGCGCCAGCAGCCCTACTACACCAGATACCACCGGGACCGGGGAGCTGTTTTTT
TRBD1	TRBJ1-1	TRBV30	once	CAWSGPDRGKLRNTEAFF	TGTGCCTGGAGTGGCCCTGACAGGGGTAAGCTAAGGAACACTGAAGCTTTCTTT
TRBD1	TRBJ1-1	TRBV12-3/TRBV12-4	-	CASSLSRGQEAFF	TGTGCCAGCAGTTTATCGAGGGGGCAGGAAGCTTTCTTT
TRBD2	TRBJ2-3	TRBV7-8	-	CASSPLAGTQYF	TGTGCCAGCAGCCCTCTAGCGGGAACGCAGTATTTT
TRBD1	TRBJ2-1	TRBV4-3	-	CASSQEQGASYNEQFF	TGCGCCAGCAGCCAAGAACAGGGGGCCTCCTACAATGAGCAGTTCTTC
-	TRBJ1-1	TRBV28	-	CASSTPVNTEAFF	TGTGCCAGCAGCACCCCAGTTAACACTGAAGCTTTCTTT
TRBD2	TRBJ2-5	TRBV7-2	-	CASSSDAGGQETQYF	TGTGCCAGCAGCTCTGATGCGGGGGGTCAAGAGACCCAGTACTTC
-	TRBJ2-7	TRBV29-1	-	CSVVWGLGGTYEQYF	TGCAGCGTTGTTTGGGGGCTAGGCGGCACCTACGAGCAGTACTTC
TRBD2	TRBJ2-2	TRBV11-3	-	CASSFSPSGGRTGELFF	TGTGCCAGCAGCTTCTCACCTAGCGGGGGGCGGACCGGGGAGCTGTTTTTT
-	TRBJ2-1	TRBV21-1	-	CASSKLLGTGTYNEQFF	TGTGCCAGCAGCAAACTGTTGGGGACAGGGACCTACAATGAGCAGTTCTTC
TRBD1	TRBJ2-5	TRBV7-9	-	CASSLGPGGKTQYF	TGTGCCAGCAGCTTAGGTCCAGGGGGAAAGACCCAGTACTTC
-	TRBJ2-5	TRBV6-4	-	CASSLNSGETQYF	TGTGCCAGCAGTCTTAACTCGGGGGAGACCCAGTACTTC
TRBD1	TRBJ2-7	TRBV2	once	CASSAYRGWDEQYF	TGTGCCAGCAGCGCTTACAGGGGGTGGGACGAGCAGTACTTC
-	TRBJ1-2	TRBV4-1	-	CASSQDLSGYTF	TGCGCCAGCAGCCAAGATCTCAGTGGCTACACCTTC
-	TRBJ1-2	TRBV3-1/TRBV3-2	few	CASSQRVRGLRSGYTF	TGTGCCAGCAGCCAAAGGGTAAGGGGACTTCGGAGTGGCTACACCTTC
-	TRBJ2-2	TRBV12-2	-	CASRFWSEFRAGTSGTGELFF	TGTGCAAGTCGCTTCTGGTCCGAGTTTAGGGCTGGGACTAGCGGCACCGGGGAGCTGTTTTTT
-	TRBJ2-7	TRBV9	once	CASSAGTFGGEQYF	TGTGCCAGCAGCGCGGGGACATTCGGTGGCGAGCAGTACTTC
TRBD1	TRBJ2-7	TRBV11-3	few	CASSLGQDYEQYF	TGTGCCAGCAGCCTCGGACAGGACTACGAGCAGTACTTC
TRBD2	TRBJ2-3	TRBV30	few	CALGLATDTQYF	TGTGCCCTCGGACTAGCAACAGATACGCAGTATTTT
TRBD1	TRBJ2-2	TRBV6-5	few	CASSYSRTGGTGELFF	TGTGCCAGCAGTTACTCGCGGACAGGGGGCACCGGGGAGCTGTTTTTT
TRBD2	TRBJ2-1	TRBV4-1	-	CASSQQEGLAEQFF	TGCGCCAGCAGCCAACAGGAGGGACTAGCGGAGCAGTTCTTC
TRBD1	TRBJ2-2	TRBV18	-	CASSPQRPGQGNSGELFF	TGTGCCAGCTCACCGCAAAGGCCGGGACAGGGAAATTCCGGGGAGCTGTTTTTT
TRBD1	TRBJ2-7	TRBV19	few	CASSYYPGQGFYEQYF	TGTGCCAGTAGCTACTACCCGGGACAGGGGTTCTACGAGCAGTACTTC
-	TRBJ2-2	TRBV6-6	-	CASSPRFDGELFF	TGTGCCAGCTCCCCTAGGTTTGACGGGGAGCTGTTTTTT
-	TRBJ1-5	TRBV27	-	CASSPRTGNQPQHF	TGTGCCAGCAGTCCAAGGACAGGCAATCAGCCCCAGCATTTT
TRBD2	TRBJ2-7	TRBV3-1/TRBV3-2	-	CASSLRLAGHEQYF	TGTGCCAGCAGCCTCCGACTAGCGGGGCACGAGCAGTACTTC
-	TRBJ2-3	TRBV5-6	-	CASSWGEDTQYF	TGTGCCAGCAGCTGGGGGGAAGATACGCAGTATTTT
-	TRBJ1-1	TRBV12-3/TRBV12-4	-	CASSLLLSQAAFF	TGTGCCAGCAGTTTGCTTCTGAGCCAAGCAGCTTTCTTT